The rows below give T cell receptor beta chains drawn from one sample of a study of blood T cells in healthy people across ages. TCRdb used MiXCR to reprocess the 5' RACE reads, holding one entry per CDR3 protein. The repertoire includes some 1.7 million distinct CDR3 sequences, 28% of them detected once, and 7.7% sits in the top ten. The sample consisted of blood. These receptors were taken from a woman in her 30s in good health. CDR3s include the opening cysteine and the closing phenylalanine or tryptophan. The order of the fields is J gene, V gene, clone size, D gene, CDR3 protein, CDR3 DNA. D genes are given only for firm matches. Where a row states a size, it is once, few, many or the class of an expanded clone; other rows omit it.

TRBJ1-1 | TRBV12-3/TRBV12-4 | - | - | CASSPGEWETEAFF | TGTGCCAGCAGCCCCGGGGAATGGGAGACTGAAGCTTTCTTT
TRBJ2-1 | TRBV14 | few | TRBD1 | CASSLPDRGPSEQFF | TGTGCCAGCAGCCTCCCGGACAGGGGGCCCAGTGAGCAGTTCTTC
TRBJ1-6 | TRBV6-1 | once | - | CASSAMHGTNSPLHF | TGTGCCAGCAGTGCAATGCACGGAACTAATTCACCCCTCCACTTT
TRBJ2-3 | TRBV9 | once | - | CASSVNGRGTDTQYF | TGTGCCAGCAGCGTAAACGGACGGGGAACAGATACGCAGTATTTT
TRBJ2-3 | TRBV7-2 | - | - | CASSPPYRTDTQYF | TGTGCCAGCAGCCCCCCGTATCGCACAGATACGCAGTATTTT
TRBJ2-1 | TRBV7-6 | many | TRBD2 | CATRGLAGVGEQFF | TGTGCCACCAGGGGACTAGCGGGAGTCGGCGAGCAGTTCTTC
TRBJ2-1 | TRBV20-1 | - | TRBD2 | CSGGSGLAGGDEQFF | TGCAGTGGAGGGTCGGGACTAGCGGGAGGCGATGAGCAGTTCTTC
TRBJ1-2 | TRBV4-3 | - | TRBD1 | CASSQLDREDYGYTF | TGCGCCAGCAGCCAACTGGACAGGGAGGACTATGGCTACACCTTC
TRBJ2-3 | TRBV29-1 | many | - | CSVERVDTQYF | TGCAGCGTTGAACGAGTAGATACGCAGTATTTT
TRBJ2-3 | TRBV11-2 | few | TRBD2 | CASSPRTSGGFTDTQYF | TGTGCCAGCAGCCCCAGGACTAGCGGGGGGTTCACAGATACGCAGTATTTT
TRBJ2-1 | TRBV5-1 | - | TRBD2 | CASSPVAGGETQFF | TGCGCCAGCAGCCCGGTAGCGGGAGGAGAGACCCAGTTCTTC
TRBJ2-1 | TRBV9 | - | - | CASSARGELTPNNEQFF | TGTGCCAGCAGCGCCAGGGGTGAGTTAACGCCGAACAATGAGCAGTTCTTC
TRBJ2-5 | TRBV4-3 | many | TRBD2 | CASSNRRGLARETQYF | TGCGCCAGCAGCAACAGGAGGGGACTAGCGAGGGAGACCCAGTACTTC
TRBJ2-2 | TRBV7-8 | few | - | CASSQGGNTGELFF | TGTGCCAGCAGCCAAGGCGGAAACACCGGGGAGCTGTTTTTT
TRBJ2-5 | TRBV29-1 | - | TRBD1 | CSASDRGGAETQYF | TGCAGCGCCTCGGACAGGGGAGGGGCGGAGACCCAGTACTTC
TRBJ2-7 | TRBV11-2 | many | TRBD1 | CASSPSRDRGYEQYF | TGTGCCAGCAGCCCCTCGAGGGACAGGGGCTACGAGCAGTACTTC
TRBJ2-1 | TRBV29-1 | - | - | CSVGRSGTWEQFF | TGCAGCGTGGGTCGAAGCGGTACATGGGAGCAGTTCTTC
TRBJ1-4 | TRBV7-9 | few | - | CAIMGDTEKLFF | TGTGCCATCATGGGGGATACTGAAAAACTGTTTTTT
TRBJ2-1 | TRBV12-3/TRBV12-4 | few | - | CASSSQTAHEQFF | TGTGCCAGCAGTTCACAGACAGCACATGAGCAGTTCTTC
TRBJ2-5 | TRBV4-1 | few | TRBD1 | CASSLPQGTGSPQETQYF | TGCGCCAGCAGCCTCCCCCAGGGGACAGGGTCCCCGCAAGAGACCCAGTACTTC
TRBJ1-2 | TRBV7-9 | - | TRBD1 | CASSLFERQGSYGYTF | TGTGCCAGCAGCTTATTTGAAAGACAGGGGAGCTATGGCTACACCTTC
TRBJ2-3 | TRBV28 | - | - | CASSPRSGLAGDTQYF | TGTGCCAGCAGCCCAAGGTCCGGACTGGCCGGAGATACGCAGTATTTT
TRBJ2-3 | TRBV15 | - | TRBD2 | CATSRGLAGGEDTQYF | TGTGCCACCAGCAGAGGACTAGCGGGGGGTGAAGATACGCAGTATTTT
TRBJ2-7 | TRBV6-5 | - | TRBD2 | CASRRPGSGVYEQYF | TGTGCCAGCAGACGGCCAGGTAGCGGGGTATACGAGCAGTACTTC
TRBJ1-2 | TRBV5-1 | few | - | CASRPPGVGYGYTF | TGCGCCAGCAGACCCCCAGGGGTTGGTTATGGCTACACCTTC
TRBJ2-7 | TRBV29-1 | few | TRBD1 | CSVSGQGSYEQYF | TGCAGCGTTTCGGGACAGGGTTCTTACGAGCAGTACTTC
TRBJ1-3 | TRBV7-6 | - | - | CASSLGGRSLGNTIYF | TGTGCCAGCAGCCTTGGAGGCCGGTCGTTGGGAAACACCATATATTTT
TRBJ2-7 | TRBV27 | many | - | CASSLGSLSEQYF | TGTGCCAGCAGTTTGGGCAGCCTCTCCGAGCAGTACTTC
TRBJ2-1 | TRBV14 | - | TRBD2 | CASSLHGTSAFSYNEQFF | TGTGCCAGCAGCCTCCATGGGACTAGCGCCTTCTCCTACAATGAGCAGTTCTTC
TRBJ2-7 | TRBV29-1 | - | TRBD2 | CSVGGLVFAEQYF | TGCAGCGTTGGGGGACTAGTTTTTGCCGAGCAGTACTTC
TRBJ1-5 | TRBV28 | - | TRBD1 | CASSLLLAGGPQPQHF | TGTGCCAGCAGCCTACTCCTGGCAGGGGGTCCGCAGCCCCAGCATTTT
TRBJ1-2 | TRBV6-6 | - | - | CASSYSMVQDSENYTF | TGTGCCAGCAGTTACTCGATGGTTCAGGACAGCGAGAACTACACCTTC
TRBJ1-3 | TRBV12-3/TRBV12-4 | - | TRBD1 | CASRSGPDRVTGNTIYF | TGTGCCAGCAGATCGGGCCCCGACAGGGTAACTGGAAACACCATATATTTT
TRBJ1-2 | TRBV7-2 | many | - | CASSSQGQYGYTF | TGTGCCAGCAGCTCCCAAGGGCAGTATGGCTACACCTTC
TRBJ1-5 | TRBV7-6 | - | - | CASTLKRTLNNQPQHF | TGTGCCAGCACCCTCAAGAGGACCCTGAATAATCAGCCCCAGCATTTT
TRBJ1-1 | TRBV15 | - | TRBD1 | CATSAYRDRADTEAFF | TGTGCCACCAGCGCGTACAGGGACAGGGCGGACACTGAAGCTTTCTTT
TRBJ1-2 | TRBV20-1 | - | TRBD1 | CSATGTGDYGYTF | TGCAGTGCGACCGGGACAGGGGACTATGGCTACACCTTC
TRBJ1-1 | TRBV6-1 | - | - | CASRPSPGAFF | TGTGCCAGCAGACCTTCCCCGGGGGCTTTCTTT
TRBJ2-1 | TRBV7-6 | - | TRBD2 | CAGSLGGLAGVGQFF | TGTGCCGGCAGCTTAGGAGGACTAGCGGGAGTGGGGCAGTTCTTC
TRBJ2-7 | TRBV18 | - | - | CASSPDQSLYEQYF | TGTGCCAGCTCACCAGACCAGTCCCTCTACGAGCAGTACTTC
TRBJ2-3 | TRBV6-5 | - | TRBD1 | CASSSGQVTQYF | TGTGCCAGCAGTTCCGGACAGGTAACGCAGTATTTT
TRBJ2-7 | TRBV10-3 | few | TRBD1 | CAIRTGQGLDEQYF | TGTGCCATCAGGACGGGACAGGGTTTGGACGAGCAGTACTTC
TRBJ1-2 | TRBV7-9 | - | - | CASSSGLETYGYTF | TGTGCCAGCAGCTCCGGTCTGGAGACATATGGCTACACCTTC
TRBJ1-2 | TRBV3-1 | - | - | CASSQDGLRAAGSNYGYTF | TGTGCCAGCAGCCAAGATGGGCTGAGGGCCGCCGGCTCTAACTATGGCTACACCTTC
TRBJ1-2 | TRBV30 | - | - | CAWSVPRRNKNYGYTF | TGTGCCTGGAGTGTACCCCGCAGAAACAAAAACTATGGCTACACCTTC
TRBJ1-1 | TRBV10-3 | few | - | CAISEGLGAEAFF | TGTGCCATCAGTGAAGGGCTCGGCGCTGAAGCTTTCTTT